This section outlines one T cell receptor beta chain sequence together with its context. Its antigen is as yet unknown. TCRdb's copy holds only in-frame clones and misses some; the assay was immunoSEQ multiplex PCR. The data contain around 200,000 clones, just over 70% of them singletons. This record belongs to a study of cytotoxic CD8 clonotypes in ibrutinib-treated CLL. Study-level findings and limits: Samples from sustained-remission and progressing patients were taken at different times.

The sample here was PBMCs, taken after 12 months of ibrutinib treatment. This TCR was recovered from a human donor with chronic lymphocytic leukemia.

This CDR3 reads CASSFFNEGTEAFF. In DNA form, the CDR3 reads TGCGCCAGCAGCTTCTTTAACGAAGGAACTGAAGCTTTCTTT. The V call is TRBV5-1, the J call TRBJ1-1; D not resolved. The CDR3 is 14 amino acids. Germline V lookup: CDR1 SGHRS, CDR2 YFSETQ. Trimming removed 2 bases at V and 5 bases at J, with 13 bases between. The full variable domain, completed using reference TRBV5-1 and TRBJ1-1, is KAGVTQTPRYLIKTRGQQVTLSCSPISGHRSVSWYQQTPGQGLQFLFEYFSETQRNKGNFPGRFSGRQFSNSRSEMNVSTLELGDSALYLCASSFFNEGTEAFFGQGTRLTVV.